This T cell receptor (beta chain) derives from a study of PD-1 blockade in classical Hodgkin lymphoma (dated by TCRdb to 2018 to 2020). Looking at the study overall: Nivolumab dosing was 3 mg/kg intravenously every 2 weeks, continuing until either disease progression or unacceptable toxicity. The study used CyTOF and TCR beta sequencing to define a peripheral blood immune signature of response to PD-1 blockade in classical Hodgkin lymphoma.

In the case of this clone: The antigen it recognizes is unknown. There are no base qualities to consult, and no much larger clone falls within one base.

What the work shows at the level of the full study, not this receptor alone: Trial patients with a complete response had baseline diversity similar to that of newly diagnosed patients, while partial responders and progressors had significantly lower diversity. A significant rise by C4D1 was seen in CD4+ but not CD8+ TCR diversity (p=0.0027 vs p=0.16), with the rise being most apparent in complete responders (p=0.02). The study was restricted to a single clinical trial cohort, and the causes of repertoire differences, possibly disease activity or prior therapy, were left undefined. Baseline TCR diversity was reported to be lower in newly diagnosed patients than in healthy donors, and even lower in relapsed/refractory patients. Patients starting nivolumab less than 1 year after ASCT had lower diversity and were excluded from later analyses to avoid confounding by immune reconstitution.

The time point label for this specimen denotes: cycle 2 day 1 (C2D1) of nivolumab. All trial patients had relapsed after autologous stem cell transplantation, with cohorts A, B and C differing in prior brentuximab vedotin exposure. The trial cohort was composed of approximately 56 patients with relapsed/refractory classical Hodgkin lymphoma, for whom complete response, partial response or progressive disease was recorded as best overall response. Trial patients were treated with single-agent nivolumab in the multi-cohort phase II CheckMate 205 trial. Best overall response was determined by an independent review committee according to the 2007 International Working Group response criteria. Trial PBMCs were obtained immediately prior to nivolumab initiation (C1D1) and on therapy at cycle 2 day 1 and cycle 4 day 1. After peripheral blood was drawn into 8 mL Vacutainer Cell Preparation Tubes, PBMCs were isolated by centrifugation and then cryopreserved.

Measured from the cysteine to the phenylalanine, the CDR3 is 14 residues long. Left in the record is the CDR3 DNA by itself, 42 bases read in frame from the first base. Trimmed from V: 0 bases; trimmed from J: 11 bases; junction bases lacking a gene match: 8. CDR1 is given as LGHNA and CDR2 as YSLEER, both from the germline V gene. The Qiagen DNeasy kit was used to extract genomic DNA both from unsorted PBMCs and from the negatively selected CD4+ and CD8+ fractions. TCR beta CDR3 regions were amplified by immunoSEQ multiplex PCR using primers annealing to V and J segments. A synthetic immune receptor repertoire was used to minimize amplification bias, and any remaining bias was removed computationally after sequencing. Per the authors' processing: Repertoire diversity was quantified as the Shannon entropy index using custom Python scripts. The unsorted, CD4+ and CD8+ repertoires were each analyzed separately, with the exception of combined analyses, where CD4+ and CD8+ sequences were merged in silico. A clone counted as expanded when the clone's frequency after treatment rose at least 2-fold relative to C1D1, and clones undetected at baseline were given a pseudocount of 0.5. Singleton clones were defined as clones with 0 or 1 copy at C1D1, and non-singleton clones were defined as clones with 2 or more copies. Clones expanded in unsorted samples were labelled as CD4+, CD8+ or unknown by matching protein sequences in sorted samples from the same patient. Diversity changes from C1D1 to C4D1 were tested in paired samples using Wilcoxon tests. Drawn from immuneACCESS, this table holds only the in-frame rearrangements with V and J called that TCRdb kept. Clones are partly lost; checked studies trace under half to an unresolved V gene and leave the rest unexplained. V, J and clone size are those of that table, while D and trimming were read from the DNA. The sample table holds about 28,000 clones, of which roughly 80% were seen once. In total, the top ten clones hold about 21% of the sample.

Sequencing used peripheral blood mononuclear cells (PBMCs), obtained before the second cycle of nivolumab. This sequence originates from a human donor with classical Hodgkin lymphoma. The receptor chain draws on TRBV4-3 and TRBJ2-5; the central 8 bases match TRBD2. The CDR3 protein: CASSQDSGGGPQYF. The sequenced DNA: TGCGCCAGCAGCCAAGATTCTGGCGGGGGGCCACAGTACTTC.